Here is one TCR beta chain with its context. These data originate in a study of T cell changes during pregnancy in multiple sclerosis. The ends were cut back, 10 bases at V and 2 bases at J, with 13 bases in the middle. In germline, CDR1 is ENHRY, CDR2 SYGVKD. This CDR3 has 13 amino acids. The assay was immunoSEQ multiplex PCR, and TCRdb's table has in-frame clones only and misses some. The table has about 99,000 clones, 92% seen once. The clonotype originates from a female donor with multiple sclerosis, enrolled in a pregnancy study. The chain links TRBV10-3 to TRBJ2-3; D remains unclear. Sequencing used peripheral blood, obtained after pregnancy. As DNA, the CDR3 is TGTGCCACTAGACCGCCCGCCACAGATACGCAGTATTTT. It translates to CATRPPATDTQYF.